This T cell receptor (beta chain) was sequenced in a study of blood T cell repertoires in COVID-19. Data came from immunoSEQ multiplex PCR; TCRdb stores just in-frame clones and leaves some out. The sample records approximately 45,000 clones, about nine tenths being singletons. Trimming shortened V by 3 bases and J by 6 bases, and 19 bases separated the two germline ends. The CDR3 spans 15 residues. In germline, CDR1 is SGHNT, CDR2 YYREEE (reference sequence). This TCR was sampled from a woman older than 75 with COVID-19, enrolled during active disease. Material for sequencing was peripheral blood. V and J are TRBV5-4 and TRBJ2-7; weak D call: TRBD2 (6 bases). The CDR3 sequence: CASSWGRTLGGEQYF. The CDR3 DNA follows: TGTGCCAGCAGCTGGGGACGGACCCTCGGGGGCGAGCAGTACTTC.